This T cell receptor beta chain was captured by sequencing in a study of shared T cell receptors in the human thymus. Measured with immunoSEQ multiplex PCR; TCRdb has only the in-frame clones, and not every one. The profile shows 640,000 or so clones, over 75% of them singletons. The sample was also reused in another study, on human thymus T cells. That publication notes: It was healthy Finnish infants having corrective surgery for congenital heart defects who were the donors. During corrective heart surgery, resections were taken, and the thymus tissue came from them. Among unrelated individuals, related research reported thymic repertoires that overlapped highly.

The receptor was derived from a boy younger than two with a congenital heart defect. The sequencing input was thymocytes.

The DNA for the CDR3 is TGTGCCAGTAGTACTCTATCCACAGGGGCGTTTATTTCTGGGGCCAACGTCCTGACTTTC. Translating it yields CASSTLSTGAFISGANVLTF. The V and J genes are TRBV19 and TRBJ2-6; 7 nucleotides align to TRBD1. The germline gives CDR1 LNHDA, CDR2 SQIVND (reference sequence). With V trimmed by 4 bases and J by 1 base, 16 bases remained unmatched. CDR3 length equals 20 residues.